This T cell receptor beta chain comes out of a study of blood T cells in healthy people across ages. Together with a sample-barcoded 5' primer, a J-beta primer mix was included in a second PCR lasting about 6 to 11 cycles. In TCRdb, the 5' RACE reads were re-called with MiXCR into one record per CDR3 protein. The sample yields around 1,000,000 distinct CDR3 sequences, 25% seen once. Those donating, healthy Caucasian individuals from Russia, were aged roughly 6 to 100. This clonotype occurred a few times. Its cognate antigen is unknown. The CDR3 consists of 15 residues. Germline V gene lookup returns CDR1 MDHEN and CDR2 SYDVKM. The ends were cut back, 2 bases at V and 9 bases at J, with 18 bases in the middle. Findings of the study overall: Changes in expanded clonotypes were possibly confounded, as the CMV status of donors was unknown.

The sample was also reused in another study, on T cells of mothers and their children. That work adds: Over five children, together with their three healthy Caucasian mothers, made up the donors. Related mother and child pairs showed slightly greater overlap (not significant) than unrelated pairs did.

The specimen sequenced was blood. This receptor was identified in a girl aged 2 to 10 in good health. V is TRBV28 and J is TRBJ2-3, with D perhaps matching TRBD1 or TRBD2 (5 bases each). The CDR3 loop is CASSLGPGDHETQYF. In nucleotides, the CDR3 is TGTGCCAGCAGTTTAGGCCCCGGGGACCACGAAACGCAGTATTTT. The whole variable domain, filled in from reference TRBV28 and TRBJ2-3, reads DVKVTQSSRYLVKRTGEKVFLECVQDMDHENMFWYRQDPGLGLRLIYFSYDVKMKEKGDIPEGYSVSREKKERFSLILESASTNQTSMYLCASSLGPGDHETQYFGPGTRLTVL.